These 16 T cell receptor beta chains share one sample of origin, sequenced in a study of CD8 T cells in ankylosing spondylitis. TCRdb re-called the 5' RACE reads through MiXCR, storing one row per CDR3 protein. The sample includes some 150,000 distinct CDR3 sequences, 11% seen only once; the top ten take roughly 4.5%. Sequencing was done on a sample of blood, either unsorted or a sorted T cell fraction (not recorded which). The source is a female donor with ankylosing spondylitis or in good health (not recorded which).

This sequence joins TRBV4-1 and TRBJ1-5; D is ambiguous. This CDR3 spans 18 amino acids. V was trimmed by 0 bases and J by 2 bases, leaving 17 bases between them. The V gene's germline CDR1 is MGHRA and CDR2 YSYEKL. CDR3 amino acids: CASSQDLRPQGGNQPQHF. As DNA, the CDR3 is TGCGCCAGCAGCCAAGATTTAAGGCCCCAAGGAGGCAATCAGCCCCAGCATTTT.

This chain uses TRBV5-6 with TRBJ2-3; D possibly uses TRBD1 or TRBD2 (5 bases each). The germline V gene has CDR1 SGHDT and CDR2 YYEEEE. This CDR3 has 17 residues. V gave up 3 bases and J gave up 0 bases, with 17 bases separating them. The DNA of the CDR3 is TGTGCCAGCAGCTCGATTACCGGGACGGGAAGCACAGATACGCAGTATTTT. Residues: CASSSITGTGSTDTQYF.

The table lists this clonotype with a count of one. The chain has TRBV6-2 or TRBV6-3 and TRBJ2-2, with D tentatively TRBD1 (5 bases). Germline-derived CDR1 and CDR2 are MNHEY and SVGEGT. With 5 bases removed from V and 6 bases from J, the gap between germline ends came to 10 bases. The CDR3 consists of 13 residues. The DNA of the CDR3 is TGTGCCAGCAGTCTGACAGAATCCGGGGAGCTGTTTTTT. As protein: CASSLTESGELFF.

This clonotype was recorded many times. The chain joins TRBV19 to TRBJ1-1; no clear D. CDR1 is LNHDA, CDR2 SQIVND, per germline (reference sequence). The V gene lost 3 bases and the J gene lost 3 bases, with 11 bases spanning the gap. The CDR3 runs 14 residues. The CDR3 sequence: CASSIRGIHTEAFF. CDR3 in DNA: TGTGCCAGTAGTATCAGAGGAATTCACACTGAAGCTTTCTTT.

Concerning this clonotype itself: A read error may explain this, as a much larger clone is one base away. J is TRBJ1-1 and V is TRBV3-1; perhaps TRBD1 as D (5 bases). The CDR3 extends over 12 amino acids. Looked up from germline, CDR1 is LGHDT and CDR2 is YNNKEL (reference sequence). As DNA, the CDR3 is TGTCCCAGCAGCTTCAGGGAAACTGAAGCTTTCTTT. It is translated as CPSSFRETEAFF.

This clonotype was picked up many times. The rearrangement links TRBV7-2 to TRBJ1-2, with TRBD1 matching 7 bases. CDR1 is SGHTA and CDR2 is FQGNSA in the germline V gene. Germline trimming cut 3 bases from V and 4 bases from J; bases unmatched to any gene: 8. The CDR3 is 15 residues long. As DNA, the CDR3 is TGTGCCAGCAGCTTCGACAGGGATCGAAGCTATGGCTACACCTTC. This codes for CASSFDRDRSYGYTF. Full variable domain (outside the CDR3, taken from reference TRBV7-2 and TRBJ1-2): GAGVSQSPSNKVTEKGKDVELRCDPISGHTALYWYRQSLGQGLEFLIYFQGNSAPDKSGLPSDRFSAERTGGSVSTLTIQRTQQEDSAVYLCASSFDRDRSYGYTFGSGTRLTVV.

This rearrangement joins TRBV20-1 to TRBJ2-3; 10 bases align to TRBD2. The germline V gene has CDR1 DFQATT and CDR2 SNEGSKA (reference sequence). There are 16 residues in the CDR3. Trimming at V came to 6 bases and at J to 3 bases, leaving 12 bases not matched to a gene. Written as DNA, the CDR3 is TGCAGTGCAAGAAGAGGACTAGCGGATACAACAGATACGCAGTATTTT. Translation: CSARRGLADTTDTQYF.

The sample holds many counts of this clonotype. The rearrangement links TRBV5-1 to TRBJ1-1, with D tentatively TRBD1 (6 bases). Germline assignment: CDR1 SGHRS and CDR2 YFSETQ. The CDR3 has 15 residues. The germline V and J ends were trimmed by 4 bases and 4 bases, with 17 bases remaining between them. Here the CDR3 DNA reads TGCGCCAGCAGCCCAGGGGAGGGTTTGATCACTGAAGCTTTCTTT. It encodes CASSPGEGLITEAFF.

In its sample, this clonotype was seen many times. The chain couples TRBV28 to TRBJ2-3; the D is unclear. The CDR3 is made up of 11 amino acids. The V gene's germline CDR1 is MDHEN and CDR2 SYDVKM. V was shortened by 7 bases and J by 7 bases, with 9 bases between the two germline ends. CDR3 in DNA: TGTGCCAGCAATGGAATAAATACGCAGTATTTT. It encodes CASNGINTQYF.

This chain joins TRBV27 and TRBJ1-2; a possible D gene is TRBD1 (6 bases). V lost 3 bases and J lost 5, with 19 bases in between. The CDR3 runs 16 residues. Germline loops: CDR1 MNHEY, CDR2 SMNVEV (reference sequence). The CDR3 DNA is TGTGCCAGCAGTTTTCCCCCCGAGACAGGTTATTATGGCTACACCTTC. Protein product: CASSFPPETGYYGYTF.

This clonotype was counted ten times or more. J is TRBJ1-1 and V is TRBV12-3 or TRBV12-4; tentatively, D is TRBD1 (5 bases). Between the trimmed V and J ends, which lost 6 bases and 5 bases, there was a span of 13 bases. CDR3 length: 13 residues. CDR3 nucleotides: TGTGCCAGCAGGGAACAGGTTGAAACTGAAGCTTTCTTT. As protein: CASREQVETEAFF.

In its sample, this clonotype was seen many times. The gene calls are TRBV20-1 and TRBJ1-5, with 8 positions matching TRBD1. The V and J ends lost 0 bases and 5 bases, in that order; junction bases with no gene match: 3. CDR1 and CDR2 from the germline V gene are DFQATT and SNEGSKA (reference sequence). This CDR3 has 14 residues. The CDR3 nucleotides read TGCAGTGCTAGAGAAACAGGGGGGTATCAGCCCCAGCATTTT. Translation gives CSARETGGYQPQHF.

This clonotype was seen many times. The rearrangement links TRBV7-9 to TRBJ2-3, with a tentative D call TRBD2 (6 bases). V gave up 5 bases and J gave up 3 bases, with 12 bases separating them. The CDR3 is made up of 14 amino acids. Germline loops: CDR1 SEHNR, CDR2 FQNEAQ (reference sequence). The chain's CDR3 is CASSGGTGTDTQYF. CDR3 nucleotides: TGTGCCAGCAGCGGGGGGACGGGGACAGATACGCAGTATTTT.

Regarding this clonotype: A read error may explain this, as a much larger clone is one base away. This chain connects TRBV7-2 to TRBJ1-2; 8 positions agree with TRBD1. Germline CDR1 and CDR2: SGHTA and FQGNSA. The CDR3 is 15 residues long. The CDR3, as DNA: TGTGCCAGCAGCTCGGACAGGGCGATAGTTGGTGGCGACACCTTC. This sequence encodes CASSSDRAIVGGDTF.

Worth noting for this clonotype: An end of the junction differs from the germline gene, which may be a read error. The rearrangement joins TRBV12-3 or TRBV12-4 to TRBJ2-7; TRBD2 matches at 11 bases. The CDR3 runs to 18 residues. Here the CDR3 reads CVSSFGRSSGGVGYEQYF. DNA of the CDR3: TGTGTCAGCAGTTTCGGTAGGAGTAGCGGGGGGGTTGGCTACGAGCAGTACTTC.

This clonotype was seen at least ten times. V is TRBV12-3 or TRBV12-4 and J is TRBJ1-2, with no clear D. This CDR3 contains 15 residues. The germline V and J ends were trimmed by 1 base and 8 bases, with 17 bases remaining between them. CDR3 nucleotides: TGTGCCAGCAGTTTAGGACATCGTGTCCTAGGGGGCTACACCTTC. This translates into CASSLGHRVLGGYTF.